The rows below give T cell receptor beta chains drawn from one sample of a study of T cells in localized non-small cell lung cancer. Generated by immunoSEQ multiplex PCR, the TCRdb table keeps only in-frame clones and is missing some. Among roughly 90,000 clones listed, approximately 91% were seen once. The input for sequencing was PBMCs, taken before any cancer treatment. The receptor source for this set is a woman aged 40 to 75 with stage II squamous cell lung carcinoma. Both conserved end residues are part of each CDR3. The order of the fields is V gene, clone size, D gene, J gene, CDR3 DNA, CDR3 protein. The D gene is left open where the match is weak. The size of a clone is reported for some rows only, either as once, few or many, or as a class for expanded clones.

>TRBV5-4|NA|TRBD2|TRBJ2-7
TGTGCCAGCAGCTCCTGGACTAGCGGGTCCTACGAGCAGTACTTC
CASSSWTSGSYEQYF
>TRBV5-4|NA|TRBD1|TRBJ2-5
TGTGCCAGCAGCTTGAGACAGGGTGGGGAGACCCAGTACTTC
CASSLRQGGETQYF
>TRBV7-9|NA|NA|TRBJ2-2
TGTGCCAGCAGTTTACTAACAGCTATTAACACCGGGGAGCTGTTTTTT
CASSLLTAINTGELFF
>TRBV27|NA|NA|TRBJ1-5
TGTGCCAGCAGTTTAGGGGGTTGGGATCAGCCCCAGCATTTT
CASSLGGWDQPQHF
>TRBV5-1|NA|NA|TRBJ2-7
TGCGCCAGCAGTAGGGACGACTACTCCTACGAGCAGTACTTC
CASSRDDYSYEQYF
>TRBV27|NA|NA|TRBJ1-2
TGTGCCAGCAGTTTCGCCGGGCCAGGTGTGTTTATCGCCTTC
CASSFAGPGVFIAF
>TRBV6-1|NA|NA|TRBJ2-1
TGTGCCAGCAGCCCAGGGGGGATCGGTGAGCAGTTCTTC
CASSPGGIGEQFF
>TRBV2|NA|NA|TRBJ1-2
TGTGCCAGCAGCCAAGAGAACTATGGCTACACCTTC
CASSQENYGYTF
>TRBV5-6|NA|TRBD1|TRBJ1-2
TGTGCCAGCAGCTCTGGACAGGTTTATGGCTACACCTTC
CASSSGQVYGYTF
>TRBV2|NA|NA|TRBJ1-4
TGTGCCAGCAGTGAAAACAGGGTCGGTGAAAAACTGTTTTTT
CASSENRVGEKLFF
>TRBV30|NA|TRBD1|TRBJ1-1
TGTGCCTGGAGTCAAGAGACAGGGAGGGGGATAGCTTTCTTT
CAWSQETGRGIAFF
>TRBV5-1|NA|TRBD1|TRBJ1-1
TGCGCCAGCAGCTTGACACTTACAGGGGGCGCTGAAGCTTTCTTT
CASSLTLTGGAEAFF
>TRBV5-6|NA|NA|TRBJ1-1
TGTGCCAGCAGCTTGGGCAGCTACACTGAAGCTTTCTTT
CASSLGSYTEAFF
>TRBV6-1|NA|NA|TRBJ1-5
TGTGCCAGCAGTGAAGAAGGGTTAGGGGTCTATAGCAATCAGCCCCAGCATTTT
CASSEEGLGVYSNQPQHF
>TRBV4-1|once|TRBD1|TRBJ2-1
TGCGCCAGCAGCCAAGTAACAGGGGGCTCCTACAATGAGCAGTTCTTC
CASSQVTGGSYNEQFF
>TRBV19|NA|TRBD2|TRBJ2-1
TGTGCCAGTAGCGCTCCGGGACTAGCTTACAATGAGCAGTTCTTC
CASSAPGLAYNEQFF
>TRBV11-2|NA|NA|TRBJ1-1
TGTGCCAGCAGCTTAGAGAGAGTGGGCACTGAAGCTTTCTTT
CASSLERVGTEAFF